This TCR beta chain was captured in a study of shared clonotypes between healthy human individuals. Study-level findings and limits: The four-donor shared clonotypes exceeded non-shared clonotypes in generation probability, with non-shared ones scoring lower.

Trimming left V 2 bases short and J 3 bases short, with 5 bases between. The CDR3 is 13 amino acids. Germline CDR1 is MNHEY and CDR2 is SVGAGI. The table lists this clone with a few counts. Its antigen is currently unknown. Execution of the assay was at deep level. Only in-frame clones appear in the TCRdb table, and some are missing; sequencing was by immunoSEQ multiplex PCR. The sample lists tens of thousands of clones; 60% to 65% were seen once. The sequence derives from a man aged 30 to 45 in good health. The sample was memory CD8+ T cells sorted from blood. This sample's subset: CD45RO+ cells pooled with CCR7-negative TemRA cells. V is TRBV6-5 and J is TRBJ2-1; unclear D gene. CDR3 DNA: TGTGCCAGCAGTTACGGTAACTACAATGAGCAGTTCTTC. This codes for CASSYGNYNEQFF.